The 29 T cell receptor beta chains reported below all come from one sample, sequenced in a study of regulatory and conventional T cells in breast cancer. TCRdb fed the PCR reads into MiXCR, producing one record per CDR3 protein. The sample lists under 20,000 distinct CDR3 sequences, around a third occurring once. Material: conventional T cells from blood. The receptors come from a female donor in good health.

This clonotype rates as medium-sized. The chain combines TRBV4-1 with TRBJ2-4; 9 nucleotides align to TRBD2. There are 18 residues in the CDR3. Germline CDR1 is MGHRA and CDR2 is YSYEKL. V trimming: 2 bases; J trimming: 0 bases; junction bases outside the gene matches: 8. CDR3 nucleotides: TGCGCCAGCAGCCAAATGGTAGCGGGGGTAATAGCCAAAAACATTCAGTACTTC. Its protein is CASSQMVAGVIAKNIQYF.

The sample holds a few counts of this clonotype. The chain has TRBV20-1 and TRBJ2-1; tentative D call: TRBD1 (9 bases). This CDR3 comprises 18 residues. From germline, CDR1 is DFQATT and CDR2 SNEGSKA (reference sequence). Trimming removed 3 bases from V and 0 bases from J, with 21 bases in between. In DNA form, the CDR3 reads TGCAGTGCTAGGGGACAGGGAAAACGGGAGGGCTCCTACAATGAGCAGTTCTTC. Encoded protein: CSARGQGKREGSYNEQFF.

The sample holds a few counts of this clonotype. The chain couples TRBV6-5 to TRBJ1-1; the match to TRBD1 covers 8 bases. Germline CDR1 is MNHEY and CDR2 is SVGAGI. This CDR3 comprises 15 residues. Losses at the gene ends were 5 bases for V and 3 bases for J; bases not matched to a gene: 8. The CDR3 protein is CASSEADRVDTEAFF. The CDR3 region has the DNA TGTGCCAGCAGTGAGGCGGACAGGGTTGACACTGAAGCTTTCTTT.

V usage is TRBV3-1 and J usage is TRBJ2-7; possibly TRBD1 or TRBD2 for D (5 bases each). The CDR3 totals 17 residues. The V end was cut by 1 base, the J end by 2 bases, with 18 bases between. Germline CDR1 LGHDT, CDR2 YNNKEL (reference sequence). In DNA, the CDR3 is TGTGCCAGCAGCCAAGTGTTGGGGGAAGGAATAACCTACGAGCAGTACTTC. It encodes CASSQVLGEGITYEQYF.

This clonotype showed up just a few times. This chain joins TRBV7-9 and TRBJ1-2, with 8 nucleotides matching TRBD1. CDR1 SEHNR and CDR2 FQNEAQ come from the germline V gene (reference sequence). The CDR3 loop spans 14 amino acids. V lost 5 bases to trimming and J lost 8 bases; unmatched junction nucleotides: 10. This CDR3 reads CASSAADRAGGYTF. The CDR3 DNA reads TGTGCCAGCAGCGCCGCGGACAGGGCAGGGGGCTACACCTTC.

The chain employs TRBV29-1 and TRBJ2-1, with D perhaps matching TRBD2 (7 bases). Trimming stripped 3 bases from V and 4 bases from J, with 16 bases between. Germline V gene sequence: CDR1 SQVTM, CDR2 ANQGSEA. The CDR3 runs 15 residues. The CDR3 here is CSVDGGGSEYNEQFF. The CDR3 DNA reads as TGCAGCGTTGACGGGGGCGGGAGTGAATACAATGAGCAGTTCTTC.

The chain uses TRBV5-1 and TRBJ1-4; 7 bases are a match to TRBD1. The CDR3 has 16 residues. The V gene's germline CDR1 is SGHRS and CDR2 YFSETQ. J lost 0 bases, V lost 2 bases, and 4 bases had no gene match. CDR3 protein: CASSFTGAATNEKLFF. DNA for the CDR3: TGCGCCAGCAGCTTCACAGGGGCTGCAACTAATGAAAAACTGTTTTTT.

This clonotype is medium-sized (0.01 to 0.1%) within its sample. The rearrangement joins TRBV18 to TRBJ1-1; D remains unclear. The CDR3 is 15 residues long. Looked up from germline, CDR1 is KGHSH and CDR2 is LQKENI. V was shortened by 8 bases and J by 6 bases, with 22 bases between the two germline ends. As DNA, the CDR3 is TGTGCCAGCGCCCTAGCCGAGACATTAATCTCTGAAGCTTTCTTT. Translating gives CASALAETLISEAFF. Using reference TRBV18 and TRBJ1-1 for the parts outside the CDR3, the full variable domain is NAGVMQNPRHLVRRRGQEARLRCSPMKGHSHVYWYRQLPEEGLKFMVYLQKENIIDESGMPKERFSAEFPKEGPSILRIQQVVRGDSAAYFCASALAETLISEAFFGQGTRLTVV.

This clonotype was recorded a few times. The rearrangement links TRBV20-1 to TRBJ1-4; D is unresolved. The CDR3 runs 15 residues. CDR1 and CDR2 (germline): DFQATT, SNEGSKA (reference sequence). Trimming cost V 3 bases and J 0 bases, with 11 bases left between them. The CDR3: CSARPQTSTNEKLFF. CDR3 DNA sequence: TGCAGTGCTAGGCCCCAGACGTCAACTAATGAAAAACTGTTTTTT.

This rearrangement joins TRBV28 to TRBJ2-2; D may be TRBD1 (5 bases). V shed 7 bases and J shed 6 bases, with 15 bases lying between them. Germline V CDR1 and CDR2: MDHEN, SYDVKM. This CDR3 comprises 14 residues. In DNA form, the CDR3 reads TGTGCCAGCACTACCCTCAGGGTGGCCGGGGAGCTGTTTTTT. It yields the protein CASTTLRVAGELFF.

By share of the sample, this clonotype is medium-sized. V is TRBV2 and J is TRBJ2-3; D is undetermined. V lost 6 bases, J lost 3 bases, and 7 bases lay in between. The CDR3 covers 12 residues. Germline CDR1 is SNHLY and CDR2 is FYNNEI. CDR3 protein: CASRRETDTQYF. CDR3 coding DNA: TGTGCCAGCAGGCGCGAAACAGATACGCAGTATTTT.

This clonotype was detected only a few times. The V call is TRBV6-5, the J call TRBJ1-1, with a possible D match to TRBD1 (5 bases). CDR3 length equals 15 residues. The V gene lost 2 bases and the J gene lost 4 bases, with 14 bases spanning the gap. The germline gives CDR1 MNHEY, CDR2 SVGAGI. CDR3 in amino acids: CASSYDGALGTEAFF. CDR3 nucleotide sequence: TGTGCCAGCAGTTACGATGGGGCCCTGGGCACTGAAGCTTTCTTT.

The rearrangement uses TRBV7-2 and TRBJ2-5; D could derive from TRBD1 or TRBD2 (5 bases each). The CDR3 has 15 residues. Germline V gives CDR1 SGHTA, CDR2 FQGNSA. Trimming stripped 5 bases from V and 7 bases from J, with 20 bases between. The CDR3 reads CASSVQIRGGGTQYF. The DNA of the CDR3 is TGTGCCAGCAGCGTCCAAATTCGGGGTGGGGGGACCCAGTACTTC.

In its sample, this clonotype ranks as medium-sized (0.01 to 0.1%). The J gene is TRBJ2-5, the V gene TRBV7-6; tentative D call: TRBD1 (6 bases). The CDR3 consists of 14 residues. Germline lookup yields CDR1 SGHVS and CDR2 FNYEAQ. The V end was cut by 0 bases, the J end by 4 bases, with 9 bases between. CDR3 protein: CASSLAIRGETQYF. The DNA of the CDR3 is TGTGCCAGCAGCTTAGCGATCAGGGGAGAGACCCAGTACTTC.

This clonotype was found a few times. This chain links TRBV7-2 with TRBJ2-1; TRBD2 agrees at 10 bases. Germline-derived CDR1 and CDR2 are SGHTA and FQGNSA. V was pared by 5 bases and J by 8 bases, with 9 bases of the junction left unmatched. The length of the CDR3 is 15 residues. The CDR3 DNA reads TGTGCCAGCAGCCGAGCGGGAGGGCGATTAGATGAGCAGTTCTTC. Translation gives CASSRAGGRLDEQFF.

The chain couples TRBV5-1 to TRBJ2-2; 8 positions agree with TRBD2. The CDR3 has 16 amino acids. Germline trimming cut 5 bases from V and 1 base from J; bases unmatched to any gene: 7. Per the germline V gene, CDR1 is SGHRS and CDR2 is YFSETQ. The CDR3 coding sequence is TGCGCCAGCAGTCCTCAACTAGCGGAGAACACCGGGGAGCTGTTTTTT. This encodes CASSPQLAENTGELFF. The full variable domain, with the rest looked up from reference TRBV5-1 and TRBJ2-2, is KAGVTQTPRYLIKTRGQQVTLSCSPISGHRSVSWYQQTPGQGLQFLFEYFSETQRNKGNFPGRFSGRQFSNSRSEMNVSTLELGDSALYLCASSPQLAENTGELFFGEGSRLTVL.

The count of this clonotype is one. One end of the junction does not line up with germline, which may come from a read error. The V gene is TRBV12-3 or TRBV12-4, the J gene TRBJ1-3; 7 nucleotides line up with TRBD1. The CDR3 extends over 15 amino acids. As DNA, the CDR3 is TGTGTCAGCAGTTTGGAACAGGGGTCTGGAAACACCGTATATTTT. This sequence encodes CVSSLEQGSGNTVYF.

The table lists this clonotype with a few counts. J is TRBJ2-2 and V is TRBV4-3; TRBD2 matches 7 bases. The CDR3 runs to 15 residues. With 4 bases clipped from V and 4 bases from J, the junction kept 6 bases outside the gene matches. CDR1 and CDR2 (germline): LGHNA, YSLEER. The CDR3 loop reads CASSPRAGSTGELFF. CDR3 DNA: TGCGCCAGCAGCCCTCGAGCGGGGAGCACCGGGGAGCTGTTTTTT.

This clonotype showed up just a few times. The chain has TRBV6-2 or TRBV6-3 and TRBJ1-1; the D is unclear. Trimming left V 2 bases short and J 1 base short, with 8 bases between. CDR3 length: 14 residues. Looked up from germline, CDR1 is MNHEY and CDR2 is SVGEGT. The CDR3 DNA sequence: TGTGCCAGCAGTTACCCTCAATGGAACACTGAAGCTTTCTTT. The encoded protein is CASSYPQWNTEAFF.

As to this clonotype: At one end, the junction sequence differs from germline, possibly due to a read error. The V gene is TRBV20-1, the J gene TRBJ1-6, with 7 positions matching TRBD1. This CDR3 comprises 14 residues. Germline CDR1 is DFQATT and CDR2 is SNEGSKA (reference sequence). CDR3 bases: TGCGGTGCTAGAGCAGGGGGAGGGAATTCACCCCTCCACTTT. Its protein is CGARAGGGNSPLHF.

V is TRBV6-1 and J is TRBJ2-7; 9 bases match TRBD1. Trimming cost V 4 bases and J 3 bases; bases outside gene matches: 4. The CDR3 sequence is 14 residues long. Germline CDR1 and CDR2: MNHNS and SASEGT. In DNA, the CDR3 is TGTGCCAGCAGTGCGGGACAGGGTCACTACGAGCAGTACTTC. It yields the protein CASSAGQGHYEQYF.

This clonotype appeared a few times. V is TRBV29-1 and J is TRBJ2-3; the D gene is possibly TRBD2 (5 bases). Germline CDR1 SQVTM, CDR2 ANQGSEA. V was shortened by 7 bases and J by 3 bases, with 14 bases between the two germline ends. The CDR3 length is 13 residues. The CDR3 reads CSGGFGVTDTQYF. CDR3 nucleotides: TGCAGCGGGGGATTCGGGGTGACAGATACGCAGTATTTT.

The V gene is TRBV11-2, the J gene TRBJ1-4; 10 bases agree with TRBD1. CDR3 length: 16 amino acids. The V gene's germline CDR1 is SGHAT and CDR2 FQNNGV. After removal of 1 base from V and 8 bases from J, the junction contained 7 bases not matched to a gene. The CDR3 DNA follows: TGTGCCAGCAGCTTAGCTTTCGGGACAGGGGAGGAAAAACTGTTTTTT. This translates into CASSLAFGTGEEKLFF.

The V and J genes are TRBV20-1 and TRBJ2-3; D assignment may be TRBD1 or TRBD2 (5 bases each). CDR1 is DFQATT and CDR2 is SNEGSKA in the germline V gene (reference sequence). The CDR3 totals 14 residues. This chain's CDR3 is CSAAWGFGTDTQYF. In DNA form, the CDR3 reads TGCAGCGCTGCGTGGGGGTTTGGCACAGATACGCAGTATTTT.

This clonotype was observed a few times. CDR3 nucleotides: TGTGCCAGCAGCCCAGGGGGGACAGGGAGCGGCTACACCTTC. Its translation: CASSPGGTGSGYTF. The chain uses TRBV7-2 and TRBJ1-2; 9 bases are a match to TRBD1. The CDR3 totals 14 residues. Looked up from germline, CDR1 is SGHTA and CDR2 is FQGNSA. Germline trimming cut 5 bases from V and 8 bases from J; bases unmatched to any gene: 9.

The rearrangement uses TRBV9 and TRBJ2-3; D gene ambiguous. CDR1 is SGDLS, CDR2 YYNGEE, per germline. This CDR3 contains 13 residues. The germline V and J ends were trimmed by 0 bases and 4 bases, with 6 bases remaining between them. The CDR3 region has the DNA TGTGCCAGCAGCGTAGGGAATCCAGATACGCAGTATTTT. Translating gives CASSVGNPDTQYF. The variable domain in full, with the rest retrieved from reference TRBV9 and TRBJ2-3, is DSGVTQTPKHLITATGQRVTLRCSPRSGDLSVYWYQQSLDQGLQFLIQYYNGEERAKGNILERFSAQQFPDLHSELNLSSLELGDSALYFCASSVGNPDTQYFGPGTRLTVL.

This clonotype was observed a handful of times. The rearrangement links TRBV29-1 to TRBJ2-3; D gene ambiguous. CDR3 length equals 9 residues. Trimming removed 4 bases from V and 6 bases from J, with 2 bases in between. Germline-derived CDR1 and CDR2 are SQVTM and ANQGSEA. The chain's CDR3 is CSVGDTQYF. In nucleotides, the CDR3 is TGCAGCGTTGGGGATACGCAGTATTTT.

The V gene is TRBV18, the J gene TRBJ2-3, with D unclear. The CDR3 length is 11 residues. In germline, CDR1 is KGHSH, CDR2 LQKENI. V lost 2 bases and J lost 6, with 3 bases in between. The CDR3 loop is CASSPSDTQYF. For the CDR3, the DNA is TGTGCCAGCTCACCATCCGATACGCAGTATTTT. Complete variable domain (other parts from reference TRBV18 and TRBJ2-3): NAGVMQNPRHLVRRRGQEARLRCSPMKGHSHVYWYRQLPEEGLKFMVYLQKENIIDESGMPKERFSAEFPKEGPSILRIQQVVRGDSAAYFCASSPSDTQYFGPGTRLTVL.

In this sample, this clonotype is medium-sized (0.01 to 0.1%). The V call is TRBV6-1, the J call TRBJ2-1; 7 bases line up with TRBD1. V shed 6 bases, J shed 0 bases, and the junction held 5 bases outside the gene matches. CDR3 length equals 15 residues. Germline CDR1 reads MNHNS; CDR2 reads SASEGT. The CDR3 DNA sequence: TGTGCCAGCAGCCCGACAGGGAGCTCCTACAATGAGCAGTTCTTC. Its protein is CASSPTGSSYNEQFF.